Listed below are T cell receptor beta chains from one sample, sequenced in a study of blood T cell repertoires in COVID-19. Profiling relied on immunoSEQ multiplex PCR, and the TCRdb table lists in-frame clones only, not all of them. The sample shows some 59,000 clones, 65% to 80% of them seen only once. Specimen: peripheral blood. The receptor source for this set is a man between 25 and 39 years old with COVID-19, enrolled during active disease. Each CDR3 is given with its conserved first and last residue. D genes are given only for firm matches. For some rows the clone size is stated as once, few or many, or as a class when expanded; others skip it.

j_gene: TRBJ1-5; v_gene: TRBV19; abundance: NA; d_gene: NA; CDR3nt: TGTGCCAGTAGTCCGGCCGGGTTGAGCAATCAGCCCCAGCATTTT; CDR3aa: CASSPAGLSNQPQHF
j_gene: TRBJ2-7; v_gene: TRBV7-8; abundance: once; d_gene: NA; CDR3nt: TGTGCCAGCAGCCCCTGGGACATCTCCTACGAGCAGTACTTC; CDR3aa: CASSPWDISYEQYF
j_gene: TRBJ1-2; v_gene: TRBV5-6; abundance: NA; d_gene: NA; CDR3nt: TGTGCCAGCAGCTTGGGGGCCGTTAACTATGGCTACACCTTC; CDR3aa: CASSLGAVNYGYTF
j_gene: TRBJ2-1; v_gene: TRBV28; abundance: NA; d_gene: NA; CDR3nt: TGTGCCAGCAGTCCGTACAATGAGCAGTTCTTC; CDR3aa: CASSPYNEQFF
j_gene: TRBJ1-2; v_gene: TRBV4-3; abundance: NA; d_gene: TRBD1; CDR3nt: TGCGCCAGCAGCCCGAATCGACAGGGGCTCGACTATGGCTACACCTTC; CDR3aa: CASSPNRQGLDYGYTF
j_gene: TRBJ2-7; v_gene: TRBV19; abundance: NA; d_gene: NA; CDR3nt: TGTGCCAGTAGCCCTGATTTTAGCTCCTACGAGCAGTACTTC; CDR3aa: CASSPDFSSYEQYF
j_gene: TRBJ2-1; v_gene: TRBV7-3; abundance: NA; d_gene: TRBD2; CDR3nt: TGTGCCAGCAGCTCCCTCCCGGGAGGGCAGGGTGAGCAGTTCTTC; CDR3aa: CASSSLPGGQGEQFF
j_gene: TRBJ2-7; v_gene: TRBV6-5; abundance: few; d_gene: NA; CDR3nt: TGTGCCAGCAATTCGGGGTCCCTCTCCGACGAGCAGTACTTC; CDR3aa: CASNSGSLSDEQYF
j_gene: TRBJ2-7; v_gene: TRBV7-2; abundance: NA; d_gene: NA; CDR3nt: TGTGCCAGCAGCGCTGGACTTAGCCACGAGCAGTACTTC; CDR3aa: CASSAGLSHEQYF
j_gene: TRBJ1-2; v_gene: TRBV6-6; abundance: NA; d_gene: TRBD1; CDR3nt: TGTGCCAGCAGGGACGGACAGGGATCTAACTATGGCTACACCTTC; CDR3aa: CASRDGQGSNYGYTF
j_gene: TRBJ2-6; v_gene: TRBV7-2; abundance: NA; d_gene: TRBD1; CDR3nt: TGTGCCAGCAGGGAAGGGACAGGGGCTGGGGCCAACGTCCTGACTTTC; CDR3aa: CASREGTGAGANVLTF
j_gene: TRBJ2-7; v_gene: TRBV18; abundance: NA; d_gene: TRBD1; CDR3nt: TGTGCCAGCTTGGTTTCGGAGGACAGGTCCTACGAGCAGTACTTC; CDR3aa: CASLVSEDRSYEQYF